The text below deals with one T cell receptor beta chain. The antigen this receptor binds is unknown. Base qualities are not at hand, and no much larger clone is one base apart. These data are taken from a study of blood T cell repertoires in COVID-19 (dated by TCRdb to the early 2020s). A note on the overall study: The collaborator samples originated in the United States, Italy and Spain and spanned the acute and convalescent phases of COVID-19. The material from the prospective study consisted of cDNA or gDNA derived from T cells, B-cell-depleted T cells, or PBMCs. The dataset comprised deeply sampled blood TCRbeta repertoires from subjects exposed to, actively infected with, or recovered from COVID-19. The repertoires were released in a freely available public database intended as a resource for research on the immune response to SARS-CoV-2. Samples came from the ongoing ImmuneRACE study (first 160 participants) plus 1,254 subjects from 6 global collaborators. A de-identified subject ID, COVID-19 status, age in years and sex were almost always included in the sample metadata. Where available, HLA class I and class II types were obtained from metadata supplied by the sample provider rather than from assay-based typing. Overall results and qualifications from the work: The quantity of clinical and demographic metadata differed by source and by participant and was supplied without curation.

From the cysteine up to the phenylalanine, the CDR3 has a length of 15 residues. The only DNA kept is the CDR3, 45 bases in frame from the first base. The V and J ends are trimmed by 2 bases and 4 bases, leaving 13 bases between them. Sequences SGDLS (CDR1) and YYNGEE (CDR2) are obtained from the germline V gene. TCRbeta CDR3 regions were amplified from genomic DNA using the immunoSEQ Assay, a bias-controlled multiplex PCR. In the authors' own workflow: The number of nucleated cells in each sample was estimated from the amplification of reference gene primers within the assay. To quantify the absolute abundance of each unique TCRbeta CDR3 rearrangement, sequence reads were collapsed and filtered. For each sample, productive Simpson clonality was calculated as the square root of Simpson's diversity index across productive rearrangements. The clones in this table, taken by TCRdb from immuneACCESS, are in-frame only. Not every clone is retained; where verified, under half of the shortfall comes from an unresolved V gene, and the cause of the rest is unknown. The DNA gave D and trimming, while V, J and clone size come from that table. In this sample the table shows 200,000 to 250,000 clones, about 87% of which occur a single time. Jointly, the top ten make up about 7.1% of the sample.

Each collaborating institution followed its own protocols to collect whole blood in K2EDTA tubes. For TCRbeta analysis, collaborator samples were shipped as frozen whole blood, as isolated PBMCs, or as DNA extracted from either sample type. The sequenced sample consisted of peripheral blood. The sequence was collected from an older woman with active or convalescent COVID-19. The chain employs TRBV9 and TRBJ1-3; TRBD1 is a possible D gene, resting on 6 matching bases. The CDR3 region: CASSVGGASGNTIYF. The nucleotide sequence is TGTGCCAGCAGCGTTGGGGGGGCATCAGGAAACACCATATATTTT.